The 23 T cell receptor beta chains below all came from one sample that was sequenced in a study of T cells in Graves' hyperthyroidism and ophthalmopathy. RNA transcripts served as the template for amplifying TCR beta CDR3 regions. First-round RT-PCR with HTBI primers amplified the TCR CDR3 region. TCRdb redid the calling of the multiplex PCR reads with MiXCR, one entry per CDR3 protein. In the table there are some 700,000 distinct CDR3 sequences, 15% to 20% of which are singletons. Sequencing was carried out using blood. The source of these receptors is a man aged 50-59 years with Graves' hyperthyroidism.

This clonotype was recorded many times. The chain couples TRBV11-2 to TRBJ2-2; TRBD2 matches at 10 bases. V dropped 5 bases and J dropped 6; count of bases not matched to a gene: 9. Germline CDR1 and CDR2: SGHAT and FQNNGV. CDR3 size: 16 residues. The CDR3 sequence: CASSIQRAGGAGELFF. CDR3 nucleotides: TGTGCCAGCAGCATACAACGAGCGGGAGGGGCCGGGGAGCTGTTTTTT.

This chain uses TRBV20-1 with TRBJ1-2; 7 bases are a match to TRBD1. Germline V lookup: CDR1 DFQATT, CDR2 SNEGSKA (reference sequence). The CDR3 totals 13 residues. J was trimmed by 5 bases and V by 1 base; bases with no gene match: 4. The CDR3 sequence: CSARGTGEYGYTF. The CDR3 DNA reads as TGCAGTGCTAGAGGTACAGGGGAATATGGCTACACCTTC.

In this sample, this clonotype turned up many times. V usage is TRBV5-1 and J usage is TRBJ2-2; 10 positions agree with TRBD2. V was clipped by 1 base and J by 3 bases; unmatched bases: 3. CDR1 and CDR2 from the germline V gene are SGHRS and YFSETQ. CDR3 size: 16 residues. The CDR3 bases are TGCGCCAGCAGCTTGTTCCTAGCGGGAGACACCGGGGAGCTGTTTTTT. It codes for CASSLFLAGDTGELFF.

The V gene is TRBV6-1, the J gene TRBJ1-5; D may be TRBD1 (5 bases). V lost 5 bases to trimming and J lost 7 bases, with 12 bases between them. Looked up from germline, CDR1 is MNHNS and CDR2 is SASEGT. The CDR3 is 13 residues long. This chain's CDR3 is CASSSTDRQPQHF. The CDR3 DNA is TGTGCCAGCAGTTCGACCGACAGACAGCCCCAGCATTTT.

Only a few counts were recorded for this clonotype. This chain links TRBV11-2 with TRBJ2-7; D not resolved. The CDR3 has 14 amino acids. Germline CDR1 and CDR2: SGHAT and FQNNGV. V was clipped by 2 bases and J by 5 bases, with 13 bases between them. The CDR3 is CASSLQFLANEQYF. The CDR3 DNA sequence: TGTGCCAGCAGCTTACAGTTCTTGGCTAACGAGCAGTACTTC. Full variable domain (rest looked up from reference TRBV11-2 and TRBJ2-7): EAGVAQSPRYKIIEKRQSVAFWCNPISGHATLYWYQQILGQGPKLLIQFQNNGVVDDSQLPKDRFSAERLKGVDSTLKIQPAKLEDSAVYLCASSLQFLANEQYFGPGTRLTVT.

The chain employs TRBV20-1 and TRBJ2-3, with 8 bases aligning to TRBD2. The CDR3 length is 14 residues. Germline V gives CDR1 DFQATT, CDR2 SNEGSKA (reference sequence). V dropped 6 bases and J dropped 3; count of bases not matched to a gene: 8. The CDR3 sequence: CSAFRGGGTDTQYF. The DNA of the CDR3 is TGCAGTGCCTTTCGGGGGGGGGGGACAGATACGCAGTATTTT.

This clonotype has ten or more counts. The CDR3: CATQSPRTLSYEQYF. The CDR3 nucleotides read TGTGCCACACAGTCCCCCCGGACACTTTCCTACGAGCAGTACTTC. The chain couples TRBV28 to TRBJ2-7; possible D gene TRBD1, 5 bases. The CDR3 has 15 residues. V was shortened by 10 bases and J by 1 base, with 20 bases between the two germline ends. Germline V gene lookup returns CDR1 MDHEN and CDR2 SYDVKM.

The chain links TRBV18 to TRBJ2-2; D ambiguous. The V gene lost 8 bases and the J gene lost 4 bases, with 8 bases spanning the gap. This CDR3 spans 12 amino acids. Per germline, CDR1 KGHSH and CDR2 LQKENI. The CDR3 nucleotides read TGTGCCAGCAAACCGTCCACCGGGGAGCTGTTTTTT. It codes for CASKPSTGELFF. Using reference TRBV18 and TRBJ2-2 for the parts outside the CDR3, the full variable domain is NAGVMQNPRHLVRRRGQEARLRCSPMKGHSHVYWYRQLPEEGLKFMVYLQKENIIDESGMPKERFSAEFPKEGPSILRIQQVVRGDSAAYFCASKPSTGELFFGEGSRLTVL.

This clonotype was recorded at least ten times. The chain uses TRBV28 and TRBJ2-7, with 7 nucleotides matching TRBD2. The V gene end was trimmed by 6 bases and the J gene end by 6 bases; junction bases not matched to a gene: 11. The CDR3 loop spans 14 amino acids. Germline V gives CDR1 MDHEN, CDR2 SYDVKM. Here the CDR3 reads CASSTDEGGVEQYF. DNA of the CDR3: TGTGCCAGCAGCACTGACGAGGGAGGGGTCGAGCAGTACTTC.

The chain links TRBV11-2 to TRBJ2-7; maybe TRBD2 (5 bases). The CDR3 covers 12 residues. Germline CDR1 SGHAT, CDR2 FQNNGV. Trimming shortened V by 6 bases and J by 5 bases, and 11 bases separated the two germline ends. CDR3 region: CASRWWRDEQYF. The CDR3 DNA follows: TGTGCCAGCAGATGGTGGCGGGACGAGCAGTACTTC.

This clonotype was seen more than once but under ten times. The chain uses TRBV20-1 and TRBJ2-3; maybe TRBD2 (6 bases). Looked up from germline, CDR1 is DFQATT and CDR2 is SNEGSKA (reference sequence). Deletions cut 1 base from V and 0 bases from J, with 17 bases between. This CDR3 region has 17 residues. CDR3 DNA: TGCAGTGCTAGAGCAACCCCGGAGGGCCGAAGCACAGATACGCAGTATTTT. Its translation: CSARATPEGRSTDTQYF.

The chain couples TRBV19 to TRBJ2-2, with 14 bases identical to TRBD2. Germline loops: CDR1 LNHDA, CDR2 SQIVND (reference sequence). The length of the CDR3 is 17 residues. The V gene end was trimmed by 4 bases and the J gene end by 4 bases; junction bases not matched to a gene: 5. The CDR3 sequence: CASSKGTSGSVTGELFF. The CDR3 DNA reads as TGTGCCAGTAGTAAAGGGACTAGCGGGAGTGTCACCGGGGAGCTGTTTTTT.

This clonotype has at least ten counts. The chain uses TRBV3-1 and TRBJ2-3; the D gene could be TRBD1 or TRBD2 (5 bases each). With 0 bases removed from V and 6 bases from J, the gap between germline ends came to 7 bases. The germline V gene encodes CDR1 LGHDT and CDR2 YNNKEL (reference sequence). The CDR3 runs to 13 residues. CDR3 nucleotides: TGTGCCAGCAGCCAAGATTGGGGGGATACGCAGTATTTT. This codes for CASSQDWGDTQYF.

There are many counts of this clonotype. The chain has TRBV18 and TRBJ2-1; 10 nucleotides match TRBD1. Germline trimming cut 5 bases from V and 6 bases from J; bases unmatched to any gene: 13. The germline gives CDR1 KGHSH, CDR2 LQKENI. The CDR3 is 17 amino acids. The CDR3 is CASSSGQGNTYGNEQFF. The CDR3 coding sequence is TGTGCCAGCTCATCGGGACAGGGGAACACCTACGGCAATGAGCAGTTCTTC. Complete variable domain (other parts from reference TRBV18 and TRBJ2-1): NAGVMQNPRHLVRRRGQEARLRCSPMKGHSHVYWYRQLPEEGLKFMVYLQKENIIDESGMPKERFSAEFPKEGPSILRIQQVVRGDSAAYFCASSSGQGNTYGNEQFFGPGTRLTVL.

In this sample, this clonotype turned up a few times. The chain links TRBV10-2 to TRBJ1-1, with D unresolved. CDR3 length: 15 residues. CDR1 is WSHSY and CDR2 is SAAADI in the germline V gene. Trimming removed 2 bases from V and 0 bases from J, with 10 bases in between. For the CDR3, the DNA is TGCGCCAGCAGTGAGCTGGTCAGGATGAACACTGAAGCTTTCTTT. This encodes CASSELVRMNTEAFF.

This clonotype was seen at least ten times. The chain is built from TRBV20-1 and TRBJ2-7; the D gene is possibly TRBD1 (6 bases). The CDR3 runs to 13 residues. V was pared by 5 bases and J by 6 bases, with 17 bases between. Germline V gene data show CDR1 as DFQATT and CDR2 as SNEGSKA (reference sequence). The CDR3, as DNA: TGCAGTGCTGACCGGGACAAGACGTTCGAGCAGTACTTC. It specifies CSADRDKTFEQYF.

This clonotype occurred a few times. This sequence joins TRBV20-1 and TRBJ2-7; TRBD1 or TRBD2 may be the D gene (6 bases each). Per germline, CDR1 DFQATT and CDR2 SNEGSKA (reference sequence). With 3 bases removed from V and 6 bases from J, the gap between germline ends came to 15 bases. The CDR3 runs 13 residues. The CDR3 DNA is TGCAGTGCTAGTGATAGGGGGGAAGTCGAGCAGTACTTC. Translation: CSASDRGEVEQYF.

This clonotype was counted only a few times. The chain joins TRBV20-1 to TRBJ2-1; weak D call: TRBD2 (5 bases). The CDR3 sequence is 14 residues long. V gave up 1 base and J gave up 0 bases, with 7 bases separating them. Looked up from germline, CDR1 is DFQATT and CDR2 is SNEGSKA (reference sequence). The CDR3 DNA follows: TGCAGTGCTAGAGGGAGGAGCTCCTACAATGAGCAGTTCTTC. This sequence encodes CSARGRSSYNEQFF.

This clonotype was seen a few times. The gene calls are TRBV15 and TRBJ2-5, with 9 nucleotides matching TRBD1. The germline V gene encodes CDR1 LNHNV and CDR2 YYDKDF (reference sequence). The V segment lost 5 bases and the J segment 5 bases; nucleotides outside the gene matches: 9. The CDR3 consists of 15 residues. The CDR3 DNA reads TGTGCCACCAGCGGACCAGGACAGGGGCAGGAGACCCAGTACTTC. It encodes CATSGPGQGQETQYF.

The chain recombines TRBV28 with TRBJ1-3, with D unresolved. The CDR3 is 15 amino acids. Germline V gene sequence: CDR1 MDHEN, CDR2 SYDVKM. V lost 3 bases and J lost 2, with 11 bases in between. In DNA form, the CDR3 reads TGTGCCAGCAGTTTTCTATTGGGAACTGGAAACACCATATATTTT. It encodes CASSFLLGTGNTIYF.

This clonotype was counted many times. The chain joins TRBV10-3 to TRBJ2-1; TRBD2 is a possible D gene (6 bases). This CDR3 has 14 residues. Trimming stripped 7 bases from V and 2 bases from J, with 12 bases between. Germline V gene data show CDR1 as ENHRY and CDR2 as SYGVKD. The CDR3 DNA is TGTGCCATCATGAGGGGACTGACCTACAATGAGCAGTTCTTC. It codes for CAIMRGLTYNEQFF.

This clonotype was observed a handful of times. This chain connects TRBV24-1 to TRBJ2-1; 7 positions agree with TRBD1. Trimming cost V 1 base and J 5 bases; bases outside gene matches: 4. This CDR3 spans 15 amino acids. Germline V gives CDR1 KGHDR, CDR2 SFDVKD. Here the CDR3 DNA reads TGTGCCACCAGTGATTTACAGGGGACCCACAATGAGCAGTTCTTC. The encoded protein is CATSDLQGTHNEQFF.

This clonotype was recorded at least ten times. V and J are TRBV28 and TRBJ1-1; D unclear. Looked up from germline, CDR1 is MDHEN and CDR2 is SYDVKM. With 4 bases removed from V and 0 bases from J, the gap between germline ends came to 12 bases. The length of the CDR3 is 15 residues. As DNA, the CDR3 is TGTGCCAGCAGTTACGAGACAACTTTGAACACTGAAGCTTTCTTT. This translates into CASSYETTLNTEAFF.